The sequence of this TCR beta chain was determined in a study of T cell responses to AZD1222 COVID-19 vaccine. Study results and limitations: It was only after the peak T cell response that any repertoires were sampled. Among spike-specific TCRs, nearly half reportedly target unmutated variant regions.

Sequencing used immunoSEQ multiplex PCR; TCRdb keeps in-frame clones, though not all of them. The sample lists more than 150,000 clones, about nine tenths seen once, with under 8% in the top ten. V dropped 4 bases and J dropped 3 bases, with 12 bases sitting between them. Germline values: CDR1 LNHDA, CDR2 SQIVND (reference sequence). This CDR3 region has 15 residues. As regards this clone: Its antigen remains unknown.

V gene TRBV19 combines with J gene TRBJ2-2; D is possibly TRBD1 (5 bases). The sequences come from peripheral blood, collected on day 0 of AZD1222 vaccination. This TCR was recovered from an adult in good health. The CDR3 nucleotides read TGTGCCAGTAGTACCCCGGACACCTACACCGGGGAGCTGTTTTTT. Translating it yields CASSTPDTYTGELFF.